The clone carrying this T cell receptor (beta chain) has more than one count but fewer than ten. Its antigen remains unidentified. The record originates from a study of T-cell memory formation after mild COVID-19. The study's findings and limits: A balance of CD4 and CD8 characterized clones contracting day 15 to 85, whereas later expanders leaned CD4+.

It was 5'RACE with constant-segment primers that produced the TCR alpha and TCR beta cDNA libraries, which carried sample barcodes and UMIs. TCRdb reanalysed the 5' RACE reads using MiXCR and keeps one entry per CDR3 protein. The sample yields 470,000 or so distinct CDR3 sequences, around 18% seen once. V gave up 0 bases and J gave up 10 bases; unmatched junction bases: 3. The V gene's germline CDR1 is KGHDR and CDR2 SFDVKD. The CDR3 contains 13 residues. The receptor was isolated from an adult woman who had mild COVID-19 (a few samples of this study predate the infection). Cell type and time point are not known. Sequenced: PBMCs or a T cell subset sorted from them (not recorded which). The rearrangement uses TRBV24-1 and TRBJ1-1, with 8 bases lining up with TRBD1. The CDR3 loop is CATSDLQGAGAFF. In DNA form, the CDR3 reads TGTGCCACCAGTGATTTGCAGGGGGCGGGAGCTTTCTTT.